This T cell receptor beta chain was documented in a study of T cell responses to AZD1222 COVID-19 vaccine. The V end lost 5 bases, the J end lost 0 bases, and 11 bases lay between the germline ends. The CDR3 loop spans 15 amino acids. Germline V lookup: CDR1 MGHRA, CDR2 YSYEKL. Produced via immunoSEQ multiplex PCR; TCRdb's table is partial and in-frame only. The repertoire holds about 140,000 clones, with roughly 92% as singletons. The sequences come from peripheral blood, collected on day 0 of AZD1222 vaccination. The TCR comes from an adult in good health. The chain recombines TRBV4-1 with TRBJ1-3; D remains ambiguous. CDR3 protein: CASSLYTRSGNTIYF. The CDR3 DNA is TGCGCCAGCAGCTTATACACCCGCTCTGGAAACACCATATATTTT.